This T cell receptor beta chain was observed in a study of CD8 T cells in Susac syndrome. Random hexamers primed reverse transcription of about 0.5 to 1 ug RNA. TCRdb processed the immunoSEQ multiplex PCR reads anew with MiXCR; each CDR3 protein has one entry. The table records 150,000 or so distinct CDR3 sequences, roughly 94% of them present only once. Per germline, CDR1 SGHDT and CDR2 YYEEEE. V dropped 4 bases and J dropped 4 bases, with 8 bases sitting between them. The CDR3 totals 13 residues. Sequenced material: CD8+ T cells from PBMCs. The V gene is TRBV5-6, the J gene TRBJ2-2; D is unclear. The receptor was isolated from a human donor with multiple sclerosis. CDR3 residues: CASSTYPTGELFF. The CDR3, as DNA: TGTGCCAGCAGCACCTACCCCACCGGGGAGCTGTTTTTT.